The next 31 T cell receptor beta chains were all read from a single sample in a study of blood T cell repertoires in COVID-19. Produced via immunoSEQ multiplex PCR; TCRdb's table is partial and in-frame only. The data hold roughly 98,000 clones, with around 85% observed a single time. Sequencing was done on a sample of peripheral blood. These receptors all come from a woman in her 70s with active or convalescent COVID-19.

This chain joins TRBV10-3 and TRBJ1-2; the D is unclear. Trimming removed 4 bases from V and 7 bases from J, with 19 bases in between. The germline gives CDR1 ENHRY, CDR2 SYGVKD. This CDR3 is built from 15 residues. The CDR3 protein is CAISGQVVLEGGYTF. The CDR3 DNA follows: TGTGCCATCAGTGGCCAGGTGGTACTCGAGGGTGGCTACACCTTC.

V gene TRBV6-5 combines with J gene TRBJ1-1, with 10 bases lining up with TRBD1. Trimming at V came to 2 bases and at J to 5 bases, leaving 8 bases not matched to a gene. Germline values: CDR1 MNHEY, CDR2 SVGAGI. The CDR3 totals 16 residues. The CDR3 DNA reads as TGTGCCAGCAGTTACCTGGGACAGGGGTTAAGGACTGAAGCTTTCTTT. It specifies CASSYLGQGLRTEAFF.

This clone has only one observation. The chain recombines TRBV5-1 with TRBJ1-1; weak D call: TRBD1 (6 bases). The CDR3 runs 17 residues. Trimming shortened V by 4 bases and J by 3 bases, and 22 bases separated the two germline ends. Germline CDR1 SGHRS, CDR2 YFSETQ. CDR3: CASSPRAAGAGDTEAFF. CDR3 nucleotide sequence: TGCGCCAGCAGCCCGAGGGCAGCGGGGGCCGGGGACACTGAAGCTTTCTTT. Drawing the rest from reference TRBV5-1 and TRBJ1-1, the complete variable domain is KAGVTQTPRYLIKTRGQQVTLSCSPISGHRSVSWYQQTPGQGLQFLFEYFSETQRNKGNFPGRFSGRQFSNSRSEMNVSTLELGDSALYLCASSPRAAGAGDTEAFFGQGTRLTVV.

This CDR3 reads CASSVASGTGETQYF. CDR3 coding DNA: TGTGCCAGCAGCGTAGCGTCGGGAACAGGGGAGACCCAGTACTTC. This sequence joins TRBV9 and TRBJ2-5; a weak D match, TRBD1 (6 bases). This CDR3 has 15 amino acids. Germline-derived CDR1 and CDR2 are SGDLS and YYNGEE. V gave up 0 bases and J gave up 5 bases, with 14 bases separating them.

This clone turned up a few times. This chain joins TRBV3-1 (or the pseudogene TRBV3-2) and TRBJ1-2, with D maybe TRBD1 (6 bases). Germline lookup yields CDR1 LGHDT and CDR2 YNNKEL (reference sequence). This CDR3 contains 14 residues. Trimming cost V 2 bases and J 4 bases, with 11 bases left between them. The CDR3 DNA reads as TGTGCCAGCAGCCAAATCTCAGGGGCCTATGGCTACACCTTC. This translates into CASSQISGAYGYTF.

V usage is TRBV5-1 and J usage is TRBJ1-1; 11 bases are a match to TRBD1. Germline lookup yields CDR1 SGHRS and CDR2 YFSETQ. J was trimmed by 6 bases and V by 4 bases; bases with no gene match: 8. This CDR3 comprises 15 residues. The CDR3 DNA is TGCGCCAGCAGCCGCGGGACAGGGGGTCAGGCTGAAGCTTTCTTT. It encodes CASSRGTGGQAEAFF.

The chain is built from TRBV5-6 and TRBJ1-5, with D perhaps matching TRBD1 (5 bases). The CDR3 consists of 16 residues. Trimming pared 3 bases from V and 2 bases from J, leaving 15 bases between. CDR1 is SGHDT, CDR2 YYEEEE, per germline. The CDR3 region is CASSYGGLSGNQPQHF. In nucleotides, the CDR3 is TGTGCCAGCAGCTATGGGGGACTGAGTGGCAATCAGCCCCAGCATTTT.

A few counts support this clone. The V gene is TRBV7-9, the J gene TRBJ1-1, with 7 bases lining up with TRBD1. Germline values: CDR1 SEHNR, CDR2 FQNEAQ (reference sequence). This CDR3 comprises 14 residues. Trimming at V came to 5 bases and at J to 6 bases, leaving 9 bases not matched to a gene. The CDR3 DNA reads TGTGCCAGCAGCGGACAGGCCCGGATCCCTGAAGCTTTCTTT. This translates into CASSGQARIPEAFF.

The chain couples TRBV11-2 to TRBJ1-2; D is unclear. V lost 5 bases and J lost 1, with 11 bases in between. The CDR3 is 14 amino acids. Per the germline V gene, CDR1 is SGHAT and CDR2 is FQNNGV. CDR3 nucleotide sequence: TGTGCCAGCAGCCAAAGAGGCGGTAACTATGGCTACACCTTC. Protein product: CASSQRGGNYGYTF.

The chain couples TRBV29-1 to TRBJ1-1; 9 bases match TRBD1. Germline-derived CDR1 and CDR2 are SQVTM and ANQGSEA. Trimming cost V 7 bases and J 1 base; bases outside gene matches: 4. The CDR3 is 13 amino acids. The CDR3 nucleotides read TGCAGCGGTAGGGGACAGGGGAACACTGAAGCTTTCTTT. Protein: CSGRGQGNTEAFF. Drawing the rest from reference TRBV29-1 and TRBJ1-1, the complete variable domain is SAVISQKPSRDICQRGTSLTIQCQVDSQVTMMFWYRQQPGQSLTLIATANQGSEATYESGFVIDKFPISRPNLTFSTLTVSNMSPEDSSIYLCSGRGQGNTEAFFGQGTRLTVV.

The rearrangement uses TRBV9 and TRBJ1-6; perhaps TRBD1 as D (5 bases). Germline loops: CDR1 SGDLS, CDR2 YYNGEE. The CDR3 is 16 amino acids. Trimming left V 4 bases short and J 7 bases short, with 18 bases between. CDR3 region: CASSPRQSQGNSPLHF. CDR3 sequence (DNA): TGTGCCAGCAGCCCCCGTCAGAGCCAGGGAAATTCACCCCTCCACTTT. Based on the CDR3 plus reference TRBV9 and TRBJ1-6, the full variable domain is DSGVTQTPKHLITATGQRVTLRCSPRSGDLSVYWYQQSLDQGLQFLIQYYNGEERAKGNILERFSAQQFPDLHSELNLSSLELGDSALYFCASSPRQSQGNSPLHFGNGTRLTVT.

V is TRBV9 and J is TRBJ1-1, with 7 bases fitting TRBD1. The ends lost 4 bases at V and 1 base at J; junction bases unmatched: 13. This CDR3 has 17 amino acids. CDR1 SGDLS and CDR2 YYNGEE come from the germline V gene. CDR3 sequence reads: CASSLLTGELGNTEAFF. For the CDR3, the DNA is TGTGCCAGCAGCTTGTTAACAGGGGAGTTAGGGAACACTGAAGCTTTCTTT.

The table lists this clone with a few counts. This sequence joins TRBV19 and TRBJ2-3; 10 bases agree with TRBD2. Trimming removed 10 bases from V and 4 bases from J; junction bases left unmatched: 5. Germline V gene lookup returns CDR1 LNHDA and CDR2 SQIVND (reference sequence). The CDR3 loop spans 13 amino acids. The CDR3 region is CATTGLASDTQYF. CDR3 DNA sequence: TGTGCCACCACGGGACTAGCGTCAGATACGCAGTATTTT.

This clone was detected only once. V usage is TRBV27 and J usage is TRBJ1-1; D unresolved. The CDR3 consists of 13 residues. Trimming removed 5 bases at V and 1 base at J, with 8 bases between. Germline V gene data show CDR1 as MNHEY and CDR2 as SMNVEV (reference sequence). CDR3 nucleotides: TGTGCCAGCAGTCTAAACAGGAACACTGAAGCTTTCTTT. This gives the protein CASSLNRNTEAFF.

The V and J genes are TRBV4-2 and TRBJ1-3; 7 nucleotides match TRBD1. There are 17 residues in the CDR3. Trimming removed 0 bases from V and 3 bases from J; junction bases left unmatched: 8. Germline V gene data show CDR1 as LGHNA and CDR2 as YNFKEQ. This CDR3 is CASSQESPRGFGNTIYF. The CDR3 DNA reads as TGTGCCAGCAGCCAAGAAAGCCCCAGGGGGTTTGGAAACACCATATATTTT.

As concerns this clone: This specimen includes other DNA sequences encoding the same CDR3. V is TRBV2 and J is TRBJ2-5; 8 nucleotides align to TRBD1. The length of the CDR3 is 13 residues. Germline V gene lookup returns CDR1 SNHLY and CDR2 FYNNEI. V dropped 6 bases and J dropped 2; count of bases not matched to a gene: 2. The CDR3 spells CASSGTGQETQYF. The DNA of the CDR3 is TGTGCCAGCAGCGGGACAGGTCAAGAGACCCAGTACTTC.

V is TRBV10-3 and J is TRBJ2-1, with 9 bases aligning to TRBD1. With V trimmed by 5 bases and J by 6 bases, 5 bases remained unmatched. This CDR3 is 14 amino acids long. The germline gives CDR1 ENHRY, CDR2 SYGVKD. This chain's CDR3 is CAISRDRDLNEQFF. The CDR3 DNA reads as TGTGCCATCAGTCGGGACAGGGACCTCAATGAGCAGTTCTTC.

The chain uses TRBV19 and TRBJ1-5; 8 nucleotides align to TRBD1. Trimming took 4 bases from V and 6 from J; bases not matched to a gene: 8. CDR1 and CDR2 (germline): LNHDA, SQIVND (reference sequence). The CDR3 is made up of 15 amino acids. For the CDR3, the DNA is TGTGCCAGTAGTACGGGACAGGCGGGACGTCAGCCCCAGCATTTT. It codes for CASSTGQAGRQPQHF.

The gene calls are TRBV5-1 and TRBJ1-6, with TRBD1 matching 11 bases. This CDR3 contains 14 residues. Germline V gene sequence: CDR1 SGHRS, CDR2 YFSETQ. Trimming at V came to 6 bases and at J to 8 bases, leaving 4 bases not matched to a gene. CDR3 sequence: CASKEGQGDSPLHF. CDR3 bases: TGCGCCAGCAAGGAGGGACAGGGGGATTCACCCCTCCACTTT.

This sequence joins TRBV28 and TRBJ1-3, with no clear D. Germline lookup yields CDR1 MDHEN and CDR2 SYDVKM. Trimming stripped 6 bases from V and 0 bases from J, with 24 bases between. The CDR3 consists of 19 residues. CDR3 nucleotides: TGTGCCAGCAGGCCCCTGGGCTGGGTGACACCTCACTCTGGAAACACCATATATTTT. Its protein product is CASRPLGWVTPHSGNTIYF.

The chain has TRBV4-2 and TRBJ1-2; a possible D gene is TRBD1 (5 bases). The CDR3 totals 14 residues. Trimming left V 0 bases short and J 5 bases short, with 10 bases between. Per germline, CDR1 LGHNA and CDR2 YNFKEQ. CDR3 sequence: CASSQDPTAYGYTF. The CDR3 DNA sequence: TGTGCCAGCAGCCAAGATCCGACAGCTTATGGCTACACCTTC.

The sample holds a few counts of this clone. The V call is TRBV7-2, the J call TRBJ1-1; D ambiguous. CDR3 length: 13 amino acids. Trimming removed 3 bases from V and 4 bases from J, with 9 bases in between. Germline CDR1 SGHTA, CDR2 FQGNSA. The CDR3 nucleotides read TGTGCCAGCAGCTTCGGGGTTAGCACTGAAGCTTTCTTT. Its protein product is CASSFGVSTEAFF.

V gene TRBV27 combines with J gene TRBJ1-2, with no clear D. Trimming removed 10 bases at V and 4 bases at J, with 16 bases between. This CDR3 region has 13 residues. The germline CDR1 and CDR2 sequences are MNHEY and SMNVEV (reference sequence). The CDR3: CATRGGGGYGYTF. Here the CDR3 DNA reads TGTGCCACTAGAGGTGGAGGCGGCTATGGCTACACCTTC.

The chain links TRBV18 to TRBJ2-7; 7 bases are shared with TRBD1. The germline V gene has CDR1 KGHSH and CDR2 LQKENI. The CDR3 is made up of 15 amino acids. The junction had 7 bases not matched to a gene; V was cut back by 3 bases and J by 2 bases. CDR3 DNA sequence: TGTGCCAGCTCACCTGGGACAGCGCGAGCCTACGAGCAGTACTTC. Amino acids: CASSPGTARAYEQYF. The full variable domain, its missing parts supplied by reference TRBV18 and TRBJ2-7, is NAGVMQNPRHLVRRRGQEARLRCSPMKGHSHVYWYRQLPEEGLKFMVYLQKENIIDESGMPKERFSAEFPKEGPSILRIQQVVRGDSAAYFCASSPGTARAYEQYFGPGTRLTVT.

This sequence joins TRBV6-7 and TRBJ2-7; D uncertain. TRBV6-7 falls under the ORF class, with uncertain function. This CDR3 is 17 amino acids long. Trimming took 0 bases from V and 1 from J, leaving 16 bases between them. The CDR3 nucleotides read TGTGCCAGCAGTTACTCTCCGGGTCCTAAGGAGTCCTACGAGCAGTACTTC. This translates into CASSYSPGPKESYEQYF.

To note about this clone: The limits of the CDR3 on the DNA are not certain, so only TCRdb's listed CDR3 is given. This sequence joins TRBV12-3 or TRBV12-4 and TRBJ1-3. A total of 13 residues make up the CDR3, ends included. CDR3: CASSSSGGNTIYF.

This chain joins TRBV10-2 and TRBJ1-3; D gene unclear. Per germline, CDR1 WSHSY and CDR2 SAAADI. The V gene lost 0 bases and the J gene lost 0 bases, with 6 bases spanning the gap. This CDR3 region has 15 residues. The CDR3 sequence is CASSESDFSGNTIYF. CDR3 DNA sequence: TGCGCCAGCAGTGAGTCGGACTTCTCTGGAAACACCATATATTTT.

The V call is TRBV19, the J call TRBJ1-5, with D perhaps TRBD1 (5 bases). Trimming shortened V by 7 bases and J by 1 base, and 11 bases separated the two germline ends. The germline gives CDR1 LNHDA, CDR2 SQIVND (reference sequence). This CDR3 comprises 14 residues. In nucleotides, the CDR3 is TGTGCCAGTAAGGGGATGTGGAGCAATCAGCCCCAGCATTTT. This codes for CASKGMWSNQPQHF.

The chain joins TRBV5-1 to TRBJ1-1; D call uncertain. The CDR3 has 13 residues. Germline CDR1 SGHRS, CDR2 YFSETQ. V lost 4 bases and J lost 4, with 11 bases in between. As DNA, the CDR3 is TGCGCCAGCAGCATACTTGTTGGCACTGAAGCTTTCTTT. Translated, it gives CASSILVGTEAFF.

This chain joins TRBV28 and TRBJ2-1; 7 bases agree with TRBD2. There are 14 residues in the CDR3. V lost 5 bases, J lost 3 bases, and 4 bases stayed unmatched. Germline-derived CDR1 and CDR2 are MDHEN and SYDVKM. The DNA for the CDR3 is TGTGCCAGCAGTCCCGGGGGGAACTACAATGAGCAGTTCTTC. Amino acid sequence: CASSPGGNYNEQFF.

The J gene is TRBJ2-7, the V gene TRBV5-6, with TRBD2 matching over 7 bases. The CDR3 length is 14 residues. Germline V gene lookup returns CDR1 SGHDT and CDR2 YYEEEE. V lost 1 base and J lost 5; bases outside the gene matches: 6. CDR3 nucleotide sequence: TGTGCCAGCAGCTTGTCTTGGGGGACTAACGAGCAGTACTTC. This encodes CASSLSWGTNEQYF.